A single T cell receptor beta chain is shown here with its context. The antigen is unknown. These data come from a study of cytomegalovirus exposure and HLA in healthy donors. Study context: Genotyping showed around 81% of over 350 donors falling in the Caucasian-associated ancestry cluster.

PCR amplification relied on 60 Vbeta primers (plus 13 Jbeta primers). The data were produced by immunoSEQ multiplex PCR, yet TCRdb's version contains in-frame clones alone and is incomplete. This table lists roughly 31,000 clones. Study results and caveats: In a later analysis, CMV-associated beta chains were mostly HLA-associated, it appeared. Trimming of TCR beta V- and J-genes showed a link, identified in a later analysis, to a missense DCLRE1C variant. CMV serostatus was the only recorded immune exposure for donors.

Source material: PBMCs. The receptor's source is a young man in good health and CMV-seronegative.

The CDR3 bases are TGTGCCAGCAGTCGACTAGCGGGAAAGAGGAGCAATGAGCAGTTCTTC. Its translation is CASSRLAGKRSNEQFF. This chain links TRBV27 with TRBJ2-1, with 11 nucleotides matching TRBD2. Germline trimming cut 5 bases from V and 6 bases from J; bases unmatched to any gene: 9. Germline CDR1 reads MNHEY; CDR2 reads SMNVEV (reference sequence). This CDR3 region has 16 residues.